This TCR beta chain emerged from a study of regulatory T cells in long-lasting Graves disease. Study-level points and caveats: Persistent Graves' patients showed reduced TCR diversity versus newly diagnosed patients.

Stated time point: persistent/refractory GD, antithyroid drugs over 5 years with positive TRAb. Isolated PBMC RNA provided the starting material for the TCR library. Library construction for TCR beta used iRepertoire HTBI primers and Arm-PCR of CDR3 regions. TCRdb processed the multiplex PCR reads anew with MiXCR; each CDR3 protein has one entry. The table records 400,000 to 500,000 distinct CDR3 sequences, 22% of them present only once. As regards this clonotype: Its antigen is not known.

V shed 4 bases, J shed 0 bases, and the junction held 7 bases outside the gene matches. CDR3 length: 16 amino acids. The germline gives CDR1 SGHTA, CDR2 FQGTGA. Sequencing was performed on peripheral blood mononuclear cells (PBMCs), taken when the disease was refractory, from a patient treated with antithyroid drugs. This clonotype was sampled from a female donor with Graves disease. The chain recombines TRBV7-3 with TRBJ2-7, with 9 bases fitting TRBD2. The CDR3 DNA follows: TGTGCCAGCAGCTCATTAGCGGGAGTACTCTCCTACGAGCAGTACTTC. Translated, it gives CASSSLAGVLSYEQYF.